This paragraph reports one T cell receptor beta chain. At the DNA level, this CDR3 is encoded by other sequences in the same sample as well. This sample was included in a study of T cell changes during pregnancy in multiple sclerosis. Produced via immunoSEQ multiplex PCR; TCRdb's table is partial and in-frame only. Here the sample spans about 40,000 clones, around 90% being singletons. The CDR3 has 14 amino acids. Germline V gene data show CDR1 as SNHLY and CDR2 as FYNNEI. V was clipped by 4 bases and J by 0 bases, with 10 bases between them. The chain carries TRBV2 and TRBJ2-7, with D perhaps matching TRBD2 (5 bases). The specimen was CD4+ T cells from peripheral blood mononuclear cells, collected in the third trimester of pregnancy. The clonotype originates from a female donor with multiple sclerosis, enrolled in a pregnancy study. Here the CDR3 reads CASSGLLSSYEQYF. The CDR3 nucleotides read TGTGCCAGCAGTGGACTACTCAGCTCCTACGAGCAGTACTTC.